This entry lists 26 T cell receptor beta chains sequenced from one sample in a study of beta chain features in type 1 diabetes. Every bit of the isolated RNA underwent reverse transcription, so sequencing read expressed TCRB transcripts. Here immunoSEQ multiplex PCR was the method, and the copy in TCRdb shows in-frame clones only, minus some. The top ten clones hold approximately 1% of a sample with 300,000 to 400,000 clones, around 9.3% of them seen once. Study-level findings and limits: TCRB CDR3 length was moderately but significantly reduced in all four CD4+ subsets of Type 1 diabetes patients.

These TCRs are of unknown antigen specificity. Sequencing used central memory CD4+ T cells from blood. Receptors were obtained from a young man with type 1 diabetes.

The V and J genes are TRBV5-6 and TRBJ1-6; TRBD1 agrees at 12 bases. This CDR3 is built from 16 residues. J gave up 7 bases and V 0 bases, and 2 bases lay outside the gene matches. CDR1 SGHDT and CDR2 YYEEEE come from the germline V gene. This CDR3 reads CASSLAGTGGNSPLHF. The CDR3 DNA follows: TGTGCCAGCAGCTTGGCCGGGACAGGGGGCAATTCACCCCTCCACTTT.

This clone was seen a handful of times. V is TRBV2 and J is TRBJ1-5; 7 bases map to TRBD1. The CDR3 loop spans 15 amino acids. After removal of 5 bases from V and 3 bases from J, the junction contained 7 bases not matched to a gene. Looked up from germline, CDR1 is SNHLY and CDR2 is FYNNEI. CDR3: CASSPRGQINQPQHF. The CDR3 nucleotides are TGTGCCAGCAGTCCGCGGGGACAGATCAATCAGCCCCAGCATTTT.

This clone was counted at least ten times. This chain's CDR3 is CASSPDTDTQYF. CDR3 bases: TGTGCCAGCAGCCCAGACACAGATACGCAGTATTTT. The chain joins TRBV7-9 to TRBJ2-3; no clear D. Germline V gene sequence: CDR1 SEHNR, CDR2 FQNEAQ (reference sequence). V shed 5 bases and J shed 2 bases, with 5 bases lying between them. The CDR3 loop spans 12 amino acids. Combining the CDR3 with reference TRBV7-9 and TRBJ2-3 gives the whole variable domain DTGVSQNPRHKITKRGQNVTFRCDPISEHNRLYWYRQTLGQGPEFLTYFQNEAQLEKSRLLSDRFSAERPKGSFSTLEIQRTEQGDSAMYLCASSPDTDTQYFGPGTRLTVL.

The rearrangement uses TRBV7-9 and TRBJ2-3, with 11 bases fitting TRBD1. This CDR3 spans 13 amino acids. Germline lookup yields CDR1 SEHNR and CDR2 FQNEAQ (reference sequence). The trim removed 3 bases at V and 12 bases at J, leaving 5 bases unmatched. The CDR3 region is CASSFSGQGVQYF. CDR3 nucleotides: TGTGCCAGCAGCTTTTCGGGACAGGGGGTTCAGTATTTT.

V gene TRBV28 combines with J gene TRBJ2-5; the D gene is possibly TRBD2 (6 bases). The germline gives CDR1 MDHEN, CDR2 SYDVKM. CDR3 length equals 14 residues. V was clipped by 5 bases and J by 0 bases, with 10 bases between them. CDR3: CASSARDYQETQYF. The CDR3 bases are TGTGCCAGCAGTGCGAGGGACTACCAAGAGACCCAGTACTTC.

CDR3 protein: CASSDSNTGIDGYTF. CDR3 sequence (DNA): TGTGCCAGCAGTGACTCGAATACAGGGATAGATGGCTACACCTTC. V gene TRBV6-4 combines with J gene TRBJ1-2; D is perhaps TRBD1 (6 bases). The germline V gene has CDR1 MRHNA and CDR2 SNTAGT. V lost 0 bases and J 6 bases, leaving 14 bases between the germline ends. The CDR3 runs to 15 residues.

This chain uses TRBV7-2 with TRBJ1-5; D remains ambiguous. This CDR3 region has 14 residues. V gave up 5 bases and J gave up 10 bases, with 18 bases separating them. CDR1 and CDR2 from the germline V gene are SGHTA and FQGNSA. The CDR3 nucleotides read TGTGCCAGCAGCCAAGCGGGGTACGGACGACCCCAGCATTTT. Residues: CASSQAGYGRPQHF.

This clone was counted at least ten times. The chain combines TRBV7-2 with TRBJ1-6; D is ambiguous. V lost 1 base and J 7 bases, leaving 11 bases between the germline ends. The CDR3 extends over 15 amino acids. Germline CDR1 SGHTA, CDR2 FQGNSA. CDR3 residues: CASSLVRGLNSPLHF. As DNA, the CDR3 is TGTGCCAGCAGCTTAGTTCGTGGGCTCAATTCACCCCTCCACTTT.

This chain joins TRBV4-3 and TRBJ2-7, with 10 bases aligning to TRBD1. Looked up from germline, CDR1 is LGHNA and CDR2 is YSLEER. V dropped 0 bases and J dropped 4; count of bases not matched to a gene: 9. This CDR3 comprises 17 residues. The CDR3 DNA is TGCGCCAGCAGCCAAGAGATCGACAGGGGGCTTTCGTACGAGCAGTACTTC. Translating gives CASSQEIDRGLSYEQYF.

The chain is built from TRBV7-2 and TRBJ1-2; the match to TRBD1 covers 7 bases. The germline V gene has CDR1 SGHTA and CDR2 FQGNSA. The CDR3 is 15 residues long. Trimming cost V 3 bases and J 5 bases; bases outside gene matches: 9. The CDR3 sequence: CASSLTGTGVYGYTF. The CDR3 nucleotides are TGTGCCAGCAGCTTGACAGGGACCGGGGTTTATGGCTACACCTTC. The variable domain in full, with the rest retrieved from reference TRBV7-2 and TRBJ1-2, is GAGVSQSPSNKVTEKGKDVELRCDPISGHTALYWYRQSLGQGLEFLIYFQGNSAPDKSGLPSDRFSAERTGGSVSTLTIQRTQQEDSAVYLCASSLTGTGVYGYTFGSGTRLTVV.

The CDR3 DNA reads TGTGCCAGCTCACCTGACAGGGGAGGTAAAGGCTACACCTTC. Protein product: CASSPDRGGKGYTF. This chain connects TRBV18 to TRBJ1-2; 8 nucleotides line up with TRBD1. CDR3 length: 14 residues. Germline CDR1 is KGHSH and CDR2 is LQKENI. With 3 bases clipped from V and 8 bases from J, the junction kept 8 bases outside the gene matches.

The V call is TRBV9, the J call TRBJ2-6; 10 bases are a match to TRBD1. Unmatched junction bases numbered 11, after V lost 3 bases and J lost 2 bases. The CDR3 is 19 amino acids. CDR1 is SGDLS, CDR2 YYNGEE, per germline. DNA for the CDR3: TGTGCCAGCAGCGCACAAGTTGGGACAGGGGCTGCTGGGGCCAACGTCCTGACTTTC. It is translated as CASSAQVGTGAAGANVLTF.

The chain has TRBV2 and TRBJ2-2, with D maybe TRBD1 (6 bases). V was trimmed by 5 bases and J by 5 bases, leaving 15 bases between them. The CDR3 is 15 amino acids. From germline, CDR1 is SNHLY and CDR2 FYNNEI. Written as DNA, the CDR3 is TGTGCCAGCAGTCCCGGGACAAGAGGGACCGGGGAGCTGTTTTTT. Residues: CASSPGTRGTGELFF.

The genes are TRBV7-2 and TRBJ2-3; perhaps TRBD2 as D (6 bases). The V gene's germline CDR1 is SGHTA and CDR2 FQGNSA. The CDR3 spans 15 residues. Trimming removed 5 bases from V and 3 bases from J, with 15 bases in between. CDR3: CASSPTRGNTDTQYF. The CDR3 DNA sequence: TGTGCCAGCAGCCCCACCCGGGGGAATACAGATACGCAGTATTTT. Complete variable domain (other parts from reference TRBV7-2 and TRBJ2-3): GAGVSQSPSNKVTEKGKDVELRCDPISGHTALYWYRQSLGQGLEFLIYFQGNSAPDKSGLPSDRFSAERTGGSVSTLTIQRTQQEDSAVYLCASSPTRGNTDTQYFGPGTRLTVL.

The chain recombines TRBV7-2 with TRBJ2-7; D is ambiguous. This CDR3 contains 14 residues. V dropped 2 bases and J dropped 4 bases, with 12 bases sitting between them. The germline V gene has CDR1 SGHTA and CDR2 FQGNSA. This CDR3 reads CASSLTHSRYEQYF. CDR3 bases: TGTGCCAGCAGCTTAACGCACAGCCGGTACGAGCAGTACTTC.

Only a few counts were recorded for this clone. This chain connects TRBV7-8 to TRBJ2-7; D perhaps matches TRBD2 (7 bases). The CDR3 sequence is 16 residues long. The V and J ends lost 4 bases and 2 bases respectively, with 18 bases between them. CDR1 is SGHVS and CDR2 is FQNEAQ in the germline V gene. DNA of the CDR3: TGTGCCAGCAGCTCTAAGCCGAGGGGGGGGACCTACGAGCAGTACTTC. Protein sequence: CASSSKPRGGTYEQYF.

The chain combines TRBV2 with TRBJ2-1; D is perhaps TRBD1 (5 bases). This CDR3 contains 15 residues. Germline V gene sequence: CDR1 SNHLY, CDR2 FYNNEI. V dropped 6 bases and J dropped 4 bases, with 16 bases sitting between them. The CDR3 coding sequence is TGTGCCAGCAGAGGGGTTTATGCCATTTACAATGAGCAGTTCTTC. It codes for CASRGVYAIYNEQFF.

The V call is TRBV7-2, the J call TRBJ2-5, with 10 bases that match TRBD2. V was pared by 4 bases and J by 5 bases, with 7 bases of the junction left unmatched. This CDR3 is 15 amino acids long. Germline values: CDR1 SGHTA, CDR2 FQGNSA. CDR3 coding DNA: TGTGCCAGCAGCTCACAACTAGCGGGGACCGAGACCCAGTACTTC. It encodes CASSSQLAGTETQYF.

This chain links TRBV5-4 with TRBJ2-3, with 7 bases identical to TRBD1. Trimming took 4 bases from V and 2 from J; bases not matched to a gene: 10. CDR1 and CDR2 (germline): SGHNT, YYREEE (reference sequence). The CDR3 has 16 residues. The CDR3 region is CASSPKTGSATDTQYF. CDR3 DNA sequence: TGTGCCAGCAGCCCGAAGACAGGGTCCGCCACAGATACGCAGTATTTT.

The V call is TRBV10-1, the J call TRBJ2-2; TRBD2 might be the D (6 bases). Germline loops: CDR1 WNHNN, CDR2 SYGVQD (reference sequence). The CDR3 is 14 amino acids. Trimming left V 6 bases short and J 5 bases short, with 13 bases between. The CDR3 bases are TGCGCCAGCAGCGTCCGACTAGATACCGGGGAGCTGTTTTTT. It specifies CASSVRLDTGELFF.

Of note for this clone: Other nucleotide sequences in the sample specify the same CDR3. The gene calls are TRBV7-2 and TRBJ1-2; D call uncertain. V lost 5 bases and J lost 1, with 8 bases in between. The germline gives CDR1 SGHTA, CDR2 FQGNSA. The CDR3 totals 13 residues. The CDR3 here is CASSPRDNYGYTF. For the CDR3, the DNA is TGTGCCAGCAGCCCGCGGGATAACTATGGCTACACCTTC.

This clone was observed a handful of times. V usage is TRBV5-1 and J usage is TRBJ2-7; D is perhaps TRBD2 (7 bases). V dropped 5 bases and J dropped 3 bases, with 18 bases sitting between them. The CDR3 consists of 15 residues. Per germline, CDR1 SGHRS and CDR2 YFSETQ. This CDR3 reads CASRGGALRDYEQYF. CDR3 DNA: TGCGCCAGCAGAGGGGGGGCGCTTCGGGACTACGAGCAGTACTTC.

The chain joins TRBV7-2 to TRBJ1-1, with 8 positions matching TRBD1. V shed 5 bases and J 0 bases; nucleotides not matched to a gene: 5. The length of the CDR3 is 15 residues. CDR1 and CDR2 from the germline V gene are SGHTA and FQGNSA. The CDR3 here is CASSLRQGLNTEAFF. The CDR3 DNA reads as TGTGCCAGCAGCCTAAGACAGGGGTTGAACACTGAAGCTTTCTTT.

Only a few counts were recorded for this clone. The chain carries TRBV30 and TRBJ2-5, with 14 bases aligning to TRBD2. The CDR3 length is 16 residues. CDR1 and CDR2 (germline): GTSNPN, SVGIG (reference sequence). V lost 3 bases and J lost 5; bases outside the gene matches: 8. The chain's CDR3 is CAWSPWGLAGAETQYF. The CDR3 bases are TGTGCCTGGAGCCCCTGGGGACTAGCGGGGGCCGAGACCCAGTACTTC.

This clone was counted ten times or more. This sequence joins TRBV7-9 and TRBJ1-6; tentatively, D is TRBD1 (6 bases). Germline-derived CDR1 and CDR2 are SEHNR and FQNEAQ (reference sequence). Trimming cost V 3 bases and J 7 bases, with 13 bases left between them. The CDR3 extends over 15 amino acids. Here the CDR3 reads CASSFFQGSNSPLHF. The CDR3 region has the DNA TGTGCCAGCAGCTTTTTTCAGGGGTCGAATTCACCCCTCCACTTT.

The V call is TRBV25-1, the J call TRBJ1-2, with no clear D. CDR3 length equals 12 residues. V was clipped by 8 bases and J by 2 bases, with 9 bases between them. Per the germline V gene, CDR1 is MGHDK and CDR2 is SYGVNS. In DNA, the CDR3 is TGTGCCAGCTTTCGACAAAACTATGGCTACACCTTC. The encoded protein is CASFRQNYGYTF.